These 10 T cell receptor beta chains share one sample of origin, sequenced in a study of cytomegalovirus exposure and HLA in healthy donors. 13 Jbeta primers and 60 Vbeta primers were used for the PCR. Only in-frame clones appear in the TCRdb table, and some are missing; sequencing was by immunoSEQ multiplex PCR. This table holds roughly 220,000 clones. The sequenced material came from PBMCs. These receptors were collected from a girl aged 2 to 10 in good health and CMV-seropositive.

This chain uses TRBV18 with TRBJ2-7; TRBD2 is a possible D gene (6 bases). The CDR3 totals 14 residues. Germline CDR1 and CDR2: KGHSH and LQKENI. Trimming cost V 3 bases and J 5 bases, with 14 bases left between them. The CDR3 DNA is TGTGCCAGCTCACCTCGGGGGAATGTCGACGAGCAGTACTTC. Its translation is CASSPRGNVDEQYF.

Written as DNA, the CDR3 is TGTGCCAGCAGCCAAGTGGACTCCTACGAGCAGTACTTC. It is translated as CASSQVDSYEQYF. The gene calls are TRBV4-2 and TRBJ2-5; no clear D. The assigned J gene may be wrong: the sequence end matches TRBJ2-7 better. The CDR3 sequence is 13 residues long. Germline values: CDR1 LGHNA, CDR2 YNFKEQ.

The rearrangement uses TRBV4-1 and TRBJ1-4; D is undetermined. The germline CDR1 and CDR2 sequences are MGHRA and YSYEKL. V lost 5 bases and J 5 bases, leaving 15 bases between the germline ends. The CDR3 loop spans 15 amino acids. This CDR3 reads CASSARPQLNEKLFF. The CDR3 nucleotides are TGCGCCAGCAGCGCCAGGCCCCAATTAAATGAAAAACTGTTTTTT.

The genes are TRBV18 and TRBJ2-5; D is perhaps TRBD1 (5 bases). Germline loops: CDR1 KGHSH, CDR2 LQKENI. V lost 5 bases and J 2 bases, leaving 12 bases between the germline ends. CDR3 size: 14 residues. DNA for the CDR3: TGTGCCAGCTCAGATCTGACAGCTCAAGAGACCCAGTACTTC. Amino acids: CASSDLTAQETQYF.

The chain has TRBV12-5 and TRBJ2-2; 12 nucleotides agree with TRBD1. Germline V gene lookup returns CDR1 LGHNT and CDR2 FRNRAP. The CDR3 has 17 residues. V lost 2 bases to trimming and J lost 6 bases; unmatched junction nucleotides: 7. CDR3: CASGLTPGTGGSGELFF. The CDR3 coding sequence is TGTGCTAGTGGTTTGACCCCCGGGACAGGGGGCTCCGGGGAGCTGTTTTTT.

As to this clone: The CDR3 carries no conserved terminal phenylalanine or tryptophan, so it likely arises from a read error. This chain links TRBV7-6 with TRBJ1-2; 7 bases match TRBD1. Germline CDR1 is SGHVS and CDR2 is FNYEAQ. CDR3 length: 14 residues. Germline trimming cut 2 bases from V and 6 bases from J; bases unmatched to any gene: 6. As DNA, the CDR3 is TGTGCCAGCAGCTTATCTGCAGGGGGGAATGGCTACACCCTC. Its translation is CASSLSAGGNGYTL.

The chain carries TRBV30 and TRBJ1-2; possibly TRBD1 for D (6 bases). V lost 0 bases and J 7 bases, leaving 12 bases between the germline ends. This CDR3 contains 13 residues. Germline assignment: CDR1 GTSNPN and CDR2 SVGIG (reference sequence). The CDR3 nucleotides are TGTGCCTGGAGTGTATCAGGGGTGGGTGGCTACACCTTC. This translates into CAWSVSGVGGYTF.

The chain is built from TRBV7-9 and TRBJ2-3; 8 nucleotides agree with TRBD2. Germline loops: CDR1 SEHNR, CDR2 FQNEAQ (reference sequence). The CDR3 is 17 residues long. With 7 bases clipped from V and 4 bases from J, the junction kept 16 bases outside the gene matches. CDR3 sequence (DNA): TGTGCCAGCACCCCGGCGGCGCCCAGCGGGAGCGCAGATACGCAGTATTTT. It specifies CASTPAAPSGSADTQYF.

This chain links TRBV5-4 with TRBJ2-5, with 11 bases identical to TRBD2. The CDR3 has 18 residues. The V gene's germline CDR1 is SGHNT and CDR2 YYREEE (reference sequence). The ends lost 2 bases at V and 4 bases at J; junction bases unmatched: 13. The CDR3 is CASSFQRTSGLGGETQYF. As DNA, the CDR3 is TGTGCCAGCAGCTTCCAGCGGACTAGCGGGTTGGGGGGAGAGACCCAGTACTTC.

CDR3 coding DNA: TGTGCCATCAGTAAGTACGAGCTAGCGGACGAGCAGTACTTC. Translating gives CAISKYELADEQYF. The V and J genes are TRBV10-3 and TRBJ2-5, with 7 nucleotides matching TRBD2. The DNA end lines up better with TRBJ2-7; the J call may be wrong. In germline, CDR1 is ENHRY, CDR2 SYGVKD. This CDR3 has 14 residues.